This T cell receptor (beta chain) was observed in a study of T cell responses to AZD1222 COVID-19 vaccine. Sequencing was performed with immunoSEQ multiplex PCR; in TCRdb, only in-frame clones are kept and a portion is missing. This sample has around 130,000 clones; around 89% occur once, and the top ten carry approximately 3.4%. The starting material was peripheral blood, obtained on day 0 of AZD1222 vaccination. This TCR came from an adult in good health.

The CDR3 here is CASSLVVRVDGEAFF. CDR3 bases: TGTGCCAGCAGCTTAGTAGTGAGAGTGGACGGCGAAGCTTTCTTT. J is TRBJ1-1 and V is TRBV11-2; D gene uncertain. CDR1 and CDR2 (germline): SGHAT, FQNNGV. The CDR3 totals 15 residues. Trimming took off 1 base at V and 8 bases at J, with 17 bases between the two ends.